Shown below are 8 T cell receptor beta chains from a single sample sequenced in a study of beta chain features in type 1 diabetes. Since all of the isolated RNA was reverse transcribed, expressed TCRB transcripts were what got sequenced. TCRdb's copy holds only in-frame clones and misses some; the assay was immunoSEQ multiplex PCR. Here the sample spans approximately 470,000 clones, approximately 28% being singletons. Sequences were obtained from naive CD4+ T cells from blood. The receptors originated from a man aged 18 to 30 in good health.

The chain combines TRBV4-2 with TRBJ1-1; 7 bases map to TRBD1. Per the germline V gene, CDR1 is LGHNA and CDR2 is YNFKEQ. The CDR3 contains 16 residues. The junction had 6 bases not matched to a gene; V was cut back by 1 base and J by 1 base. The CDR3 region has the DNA TGTGCCAGCAGCCAAGCCCTCGGGACAGCGAACACTGAAGCTTTCTTT. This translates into CASSQALGTANTEAFF.

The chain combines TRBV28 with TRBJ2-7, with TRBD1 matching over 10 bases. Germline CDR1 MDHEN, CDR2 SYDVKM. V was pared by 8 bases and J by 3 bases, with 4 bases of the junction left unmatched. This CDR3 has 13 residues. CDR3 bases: TGTGCCAGCCGGACAGGGGGTGACTACGAGCAGTACTTC. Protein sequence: CASRTGGDYEQYF.

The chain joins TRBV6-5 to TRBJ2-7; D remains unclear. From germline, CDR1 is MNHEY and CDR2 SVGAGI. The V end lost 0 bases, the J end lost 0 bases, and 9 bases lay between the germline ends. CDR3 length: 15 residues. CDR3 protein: CASSYSPGASYEQYF. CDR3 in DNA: TGTGCCAGCAGTTACTCGCCAGGAGCCTCCTACGAGCAGTACTTC.

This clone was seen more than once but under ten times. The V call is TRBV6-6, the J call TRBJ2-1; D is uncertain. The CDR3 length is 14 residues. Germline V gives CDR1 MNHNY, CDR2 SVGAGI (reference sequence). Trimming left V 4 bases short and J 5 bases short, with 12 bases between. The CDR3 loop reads CASSFLIRDNEQFF. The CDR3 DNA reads TGTGCCAGCAGTTTCCTTATACGGGACAATGAGCAGTTCTTC.

The CDR3 nucleotides are TGTGCCAGCAGTGCTTCAATACGAGAGAGCTCCTACAATGAGCAGTTCTTC. It specifies CASSASIRESSYNEQFF. This chain uses TRBV25-1 with TRBJ2-1, with no clear D. Trimming stripped 4 bases from V and 0 bases from J, with 16 bases between. Germline V gene lookup returns CDR1 MGHDK and CDR2 SYGVNS. CDR3 size: 17 residues.

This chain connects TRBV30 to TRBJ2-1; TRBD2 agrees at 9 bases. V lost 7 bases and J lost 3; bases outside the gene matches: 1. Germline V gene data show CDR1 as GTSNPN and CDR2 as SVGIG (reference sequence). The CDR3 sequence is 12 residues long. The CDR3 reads CASTSGYNEQFF. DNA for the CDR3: TGTGCCTCGACTAGCGGCTACAATGAGCAGTTCTTC.

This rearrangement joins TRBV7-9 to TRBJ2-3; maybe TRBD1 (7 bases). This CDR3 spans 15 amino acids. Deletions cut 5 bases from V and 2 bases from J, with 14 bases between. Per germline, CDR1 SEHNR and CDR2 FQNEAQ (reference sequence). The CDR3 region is CASSARDRHTDTQYF. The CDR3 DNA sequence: TGTGCCAGCAGCGCGCGGGACAGACACACAGATACGCAGTATTTT.

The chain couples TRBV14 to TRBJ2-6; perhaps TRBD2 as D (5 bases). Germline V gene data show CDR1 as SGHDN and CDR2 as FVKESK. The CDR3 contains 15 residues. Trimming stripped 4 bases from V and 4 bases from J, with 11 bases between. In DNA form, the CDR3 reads TGTGCCAGCAGCCGGAGGTTCTCGGGGGCCAACGTCCTGACTTTC. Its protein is CASSRRFSGANVLTF.